This is a list of T cell receptor beta chains from one sample in a study of T cells in localized non-small cell lung cancer. The assay was immunoSEQ multiplex PCR, and TCRdb's table has in-frame clones only and misses some. The data contain about 21,000 clones, approximately 91% of them singletons. The sample here was peripheral blood mononuclear cells, taken before any cancer treatment. The receptors stem from a male donor aged 60 or older with stage II lung adenocarcinoma. Each CDR3 is given with its conserved first and last residue. Fields, in order: D gene, clone size, J gene, V gene, CDR3 protein, CDR3 DNA. A D gene is named only where the DNA matches it firmly. A row's size may be missing; if present it is once, few, many or a size class.

. | . | TRBJ2-7 | TRBV4-2 | CASSPGLLVGEQYF | TGTGCCAGCTCGCCGGGACTCCTAGTAGGCGAGCAGTACTTC
TRBD2 | . | TRBJ2-5 | TRBV7-9 | CASSRATEAGAWETQYF | TGTGCCAGCAGCCGAGCGACTGAAGCGGGAGCGTGGGAGACCCAGTACTTC
. | . | TRBJ1-4 | TRBV5-1 | CASSLTRKRGEKLFF | TGCGCCAGCAGCTTGACCCGGAAGAGGGGGGAAAAACTGTTTTTT
. | . | TRBJ2-1 | TRBV9 | CASSPGGPTHNEQFF | TGTGCCAGCAGCCCCGGAGGGCCCACACACAATGAGCAGTTCTTC
. | . | TRBJ2-3 | TRBV15 | CATSNDYYTDTQYF | TGTGCCACCAGCAATGACTACTACACAGATACGCAGTATTTT
. | . | TRBJ2-5 | TRBV6-5 | CASSYGAKGTQYF | TGTGCCAGCAGTTACGGCGCGAAGGGGACCCAGTACTTC
. | . | TRBJ1-2 | TRBV29-1 | CSVIPPRDNNYGYTF | TGCAGCGTAATTCCTCCCCGGGACAATAACTATGGCTACACCTTC
TRBD1 | few | TRBJ1-4 | TRBV25-1 | CASSAGDSSNEKLFF | TGTGCCAGCAGTGCTGGGGACAGCTCTAATGAAAAACTGTTTTTT
TRBD1 | . | TRBJ2-5 | TRBV18 | CASSPPPGGETQYF | TGTGCCAGCTCACCACCCCCAGGGGGAGAGACCCAGTACTTC
. | once | TRBJ2-7 | TRBV5-4 | CASSLGGAISYEQYF | TGTGCCAGCAGCTTGGGGGGAGCGATCTCCTACGAGCAGTACTTC
. | once | TRBJ2-7 | TRBV6-6 | CASSYSGDEQYF | TGTGCCAGCAGTTACTCGGGCGACGAGCAGTACTTC
. | . | TRBJ2-7 | TRBV19 | CASSINVGTGAEQYF | TGTGCCAGTAGTATAAATGTCGGGACGGGAGCCGAGCAGTACTTC
TRBD2 | . | TRBJ2-4 | TRBV5-6 | CASSSLFLAGGVVNIQYF | TGCGCCAGCAGCTCCCTCTTTCTCGCGGGAGGGGTGGTGAACATTCAGTACTTC
. | . | TRBJ2-3 | TRBV5-6 | CASSDSREGYF | TGTGCCAGCAGTGATTCCCGGGAAGGGTATTTT
. | . | TRBJ1-5 | TRBV27 | CASKDKHQPQHF | TGTGCCAGCAAGGACAAGCATCAGCCCCAGCATTTT
. | . | TRBJ2-7 | TRBV7-9 | CASSFRFTDEQYF | TGTGCCAGCAGCTTCAGATTCACCGACGAGCAGTACTTC
. | . | TRBJ2-7 | TRBV18 | CASSPRPETYEQYF | TGTGCCAGCTCACCTAGGCCCGAGACCTACGAGCAGTACTTC
. | . | TRBJ2-5 | TRBV29-1 | CSALGWRETQYF | TGCAGCGCACTAGGATGGCGAGAGACCCAGTACTTC
. | . | TRBJ1-2 | TRBV6-5 | CASSYSTGYGYTF | TGTGCCAGCAGTTACTCGACAGGCTATGGCTACACCTTC
TRBD2 | . | TRBJ2-1 | TRBV27 | CASSLSYLGLAGERSYNEQFF | TGTGCCAGCAGTTTATCGTACCTGGGACTAGCGGGGGAGAGATCCTACAATGAGCAGTTCTTC
. | . | TRBJ1-4 | TRBV27 | CASRPLGTGKLFF | TGTGCCAGCAGACCCCTCGGAACTGGAAAACTGTTTTTT
. | . | TRBJ1-5 | TRBV28 | CASSRYLSGMRDQPQHF | TGTGCCAGCAGCCGATATTTATCAGGGATGAGGGATCAGCCCCAGCATTTT